The 25 T cell receptor beta chains below come from one sample, sequenced in a study of blood T cell repertoires in COVID-19 (dated by TCRdb to 2020 to 2021). The method behind the library was the immunoSEQ multiplex PCR assay. TCRdb took over this immuneACCESS table, retaining in-frame rearrangements with V and J assigned. Such tables are incomplete; in checked studies, under half of the missing clones stem from an unresolved V gene, and the remainder is unexplained. Counted in this sample were approximately 290,000 clones; around 82% of them appeared once. The ten largest account for about 1% of the sample. The sample taken for sequencing was peripheral blood. These receptors were collected from a human donor with COVID-19, enrolled during active disease. The donor label of this sample is uncertain.

V usage is TRBV4-1 and J usage is TRBJ2-2, with TRBD2 matching 10 bases. The length of the CDR3 is 19 residues. Trimming at V came to 8 bases and at J to 0 bases, leaving 15 bases not matched to a gene. CDR1 is MGHRA and CDR2 is YSYEKL in the germline V gene. The CDR3 is CASRPAGTSVMANTGELFF. DNA for the CDR3: TGCGCCAGCCGCCCCGCCGGGACTAGCGTCATGGCGAACACCGGGGAGCTGTTTTTT.

The chain carries TRBV9 and TRBJ1-1; the D gene is possibly TRBD1 (5 bases). CDR1 is SGDLS and CDR2 is YYNGEE in the germline V gene. The CDR3 spans 15 residues. The ends were cut back, 4 bases at V and 0 bases at J, with 13 bases in the middle. In DNA form, the CDR3 reads TGTGCCAGCAGCCCGCGCGGGGCGATGAACACTGAAGCTTTCTTT. It yields the protein CASSPRGAMNTEAFF.

CDR3 sequence: CASSFLAGTGELFF. CDR3 bases: TGTGCCAGCAGTTTTCTAGCGGGGACCGGGGAGCTGTTTTTT. The gene calls are TRBV28 and TRBJ2-2; TRBD2 matches 9 bases. The V segment lost 3 bases and the J segment 5 bases; nucleotides outside the gene matches: 1. In germline, CDR1 is MDHEN, CDR2 SYDVKM. The CDR3 spans 14 residues.

The CDR3 bases are TGTGCCAGCAATGGTGGCAGGAACACCGGGGAGCTGTTTTTT. This gives the protein CASNGGRNTGELFF. This chain links TRBV2 with TRBJ2-2; D remains unclear. V lost 7 bases and J 1 base, leaving 10 bases between the germline ends. The germline gives CDR1 SNHLY, CDR2 FYNNEI. This CDR3 contains 14 residues.

The V gene is TRBV6-5, the J gene TRBJ1-4, with 9 bases aligning to TRBD1. Looked up from germline, CDR1 is MNHEY and CDR2 is SVGAGI. The CDR3 has 16 residues. J was trimmed by 8 bases and V by 4 bases; bases with no gene match: 11. This chain's CDR3 is CASSSGLTGGEEKLFF. Here the CDR3 DNA reads TGTGCCAGCAGTTCGGGGTTGACAGGGGGAGAGGAAAAACTGTTTTTT.

This clone was counted once. The same CDR3 arises from other DNA sequences in this sample as well. The chain carries TRBV30 and TRBJ1-1, with unresolved D. V lost 1 base and J 5 bases, leaving 11 bases between the germline ends. The V gene's germline CDR1 is GTSNPN and CDR2 SVGIG (reference sequence). This CDR3 has 13 amino acids. As DNA, the CDR3 is TGTGCCTGGAGTGCCTCAGGTGGGACTGAAGCTTTCTTT. This codes for CAWSASGGTEAFF. The variable domain in full, with the rest retrieved from reference TRBV30 and TRBJ1-1, is SQTIHQWPATLVQPVGSPLSLECTVEGTSNPNLYWYRQAAGRGLQLLFYSVGIGQISSEVPQNLSASRPQDRQFILSSKKLLLSDSGFYLCAWSASGGTEAFFGQGTRLTVV.

The chain employs TRBV27 and TRBJ1-6; D remains unclear. Germline lookup yields CDR1 MNHEY and CDR2 SMNVEV (reference sequence). V was trimmed by 4 bases and J by 12 bases, leaving 13 bases between them. The CDR3 is 13 amino acids. Here the CDR3 DNA reads TGTGCCAGCAGTTACAGAACTTTCTTACCCCTCCACTTT. Translated, it gives CASSYRTFLPLHF.

The chain links TRBV7-8 to TRBJ2-7; TRBD1 might be the D (6 bases). The germline V and J ends were trimmed by 7 bases and 3 bases, with 16 bases remaining between them. The CDR3 is 14 residues long. Germline CDR1 reads SGHVS; CDR2 reads FQNEAQ. The CDR3 nucleotides read TGTGCCAGCACCCTTTTCAGGGGCGGCTACGAGCAGTACTTC. Translated, it gives CASTLFRGGYEQYF. Full variable domain (outside the CDR3, taken from reference TRBV7-8 and TRBJ2-7): GAGVSQSPRYKVAKRGQDVALRCDPISGHVSLFWYQQALGQGPEFLTYFQNEAQLDKSGLPSDRFFAERPEGSVSTLKIQRTQQEDSAVYLCASTLFRGGYEQYFGPGTRLTVT.

The chain combines TRBV7-3 with TRBJ1-1; D gene uncertain. V was clipped by 2 bases and J by 1 base, with 5 bases between them. Germline values: CDR1 SGHTA, CDR2 FQGTGA. This CDR3 comprises 13 residues. CDR3 nucleotide sequence: TGTGCCAGCAGCTTACAGGCGAACACTGAAGCTTTCTTT. Translating gives CASSLQANTEAFF.

V and J are TRBV6-4 and TRBJ1-2; possibly TRBD1 for D (6 bases). Germline V gives CDR1 MRHNA, CDR2 SNTAGT. V gave up 5 bases and J gave up 2 bases, with 12 bases separating them. The CDR3 runs 14 residues. CDR3 residues: CASSSTQGNYGYTF. The CDR3 region has the DNA TGTGCCAGCAGTTCCACCCAGGGGAACTATGGCTACACCTTC.

The J gene is TRBJ1-4, the V gene TRBV3-1 (or the pseudogene TRBV3-2); no clear D. The CDR3 runs to 12 residues. V was clipped by 3 bases and J by 8 bases, with 7 bases between them. In germline, CDR1 is LGHDT, CDR2 YNNKEL (reference sequence). The CDR3 here is CASSQRREKLFF. Here the CDR3 DNA reads TGTGCCAGCAGCCAGAGGAGGGAAAAACTGTTTTTT.

Points on this clone: The sample carries other DNA sequences with the same CDR3. This chain joins TRBV30 and TRBJ1-2; D not certain. Trimming took off 0 bases at V and 3 bases at J, with 8 bases between the two ends. This CDR3 has 13 amino acids. From germline, CDR1 is GTSNPN and CDR2 SVGIG (reference sequence). The CDR3 nucleotides read TGTGCCTGGAGTGTAGGGCGGGACTATGGCTACACCTTC. It codes for CAWSVGRDYGYTF.

The J gene is TRBJ1-2, the V gene TRBV30, with TRBD1 as a possible D gene (5 bases). V was clipped by 1 base and J by 3 bases, with 9 bases between them. This CDR3 region has 13 residues. Germline V gene data show CDR1 as GTSNPN and CDR2 as SVGIG (reference sequence). CDR3 sequence reads: CAWSGGEDYGYTF. CDR3 nucleotides: TGTGCCTGGAGTGGGGGCGAGGACTATGGCTACACCTTC.

The CDR3 DNA reads as TGTGCCAGCAGTTTAAGGGGAATGGATCAACGGAATCAGCCCCAGCATTTT. Translating it yields CASSLRGMDQRNQPQHF. The genes are TRBV27 and TRBJ1-5, with D maybe TRBD1 (5 bases). Germline-derived CDR1 and CDR2 are MNHEY and SMNVEV (reference sequence). V was shortened by 2 bases and J by 4 bases, with 18 bases between the two germline ends. This CDR3 is built from 17 residues.

V usage is TRBV30 and J usage is TRBJ2-1, with a tentative D call TRBD2 (5 bases). Trimming removed 4 bases at V and 0 bases at J, with 7 bases between. The CDR3 runs to 13 residues. In germline, CDR1 is GTSNPN, CDR2 SVGIG (reference sequence). DNA of the CDR3: TGTGCCTGGAAAGGGAGCTCCTACAATGAGCAGTTCTTC. It translates to CAWKGSSYNEQFF.

The genes are TRBV28 and TRBJ1-4, with no clear D. This CDR3 has 15 amino acids. Trimming left V 3 bases short and J 6 bases short, with 14 bases between. The V gene's germline CDR1 is MDHEN and CDR2 SYDVKM. The CDR3 loop reads CASSFLGGFDEKLFF. The CDR3 nucleotides are TGTGCCAGCAGTTTCCTTGGAGGGTTTGATGAAAAACTGTTTTTT.

The V and J genes are TRBV5-4 and TRBJ1-1; 12 bases line up with TRBD1. The CDR3 length is 17 residues. Per germline, CDR1 SGHNT and CDR2 YYREEE (reference sequence). The V segment lost 0 bases and the J segment 6 bases; nucleotides outside the gene matches: 9. The CDR3 is CASSLDAGTGGFSEAFF. CDR3 nucleotides: TGTGCCAGCAGCTTGGATGCCGGGACAGGGGGCTTCTCTGAAGCTTTCTTT.

This rearrangement joins TRBV7-8 to TRBJ1-2; D is perhaps TRBD1 (6 bases). Trimming left V 5 bases short and J 7 bases short, with 14 bases between. Germline loops: CDR1 SGHVS, CDR2 FQNEAQ. The CDR3 totals 13 residues. CDR3 in amino acids: CASSVRGARGYTF. The CDR3 coding sequence is TGTGCCAGCAGCGTCCGGGGGGCGCGTGGCTACACCTTC.

This clone showed up just a few times. The chain has TRBV19 and TRBJ1-5, with 8 bases that match TRBD1. V shed 7 bases and J 4 bases; nucleotides not matched to a gene: 12. CDR1 is LNHDA and CDR2 is SQIVND in the germline V gene (reference sequence). The CDR3 runs 16 residues. CDR3 sequence reads: CASKGPGQVLNQPQHF. The CDR3 DNA is TGTGCCAGTAAGGGGCCGGGACAGGTCCTTAATCAGCCCCAGCATTTT.

The CDR3 DNA follows: TGTGCCACCAGTGACAACACCAGTAACACTGAAGCTTTCTTT. It encodes CATSDNTSNTEAFF. The gene calls are TRBV24-1 and TRBJ1-1; D unresolved. V dropped 4 bases and J dropped 2 bases, with 10 bases sitting between them. Germline CDR1 is KGHDR and CDR2 is SFDVKD. This CDR3 is 14 amino acids long.

The gene calls are TRBV12-5 and TRBJ1-5; no clear D gene. CDR3 length: 15 amino acids. Germline assignment: CDR1 LGHNT and CDR2 FRNRAP. V gave up 1 base and J gave up 4 bases, with 11 bases separating them. CDR3 in amino acids: CASGLARGGNQPQHF. DNA of the CDR3: TGTGCTAGTGGTTTGGCCCGGGGAGGGAATCAGCCCCAGCATTTT. The full variable domain, rest sourced from reference TRBV12-5 and TRBJ1-5, is DARVTQTPRHKVTEMGQEVTMRCQPILGHNTVFWYRQTMMQGLELLAYFRNRAPLDDSGMPKDRFSAEMPDATLATLKIQPSEPRDSAVYFCASGLARGGNQPQHFGDGTRLSIL.

This chain links TRBV9 with TRBJ1-3; D is perhaps TRBD1 (5 bases). The CDR3 is 16 amino acids. V was pared by 0 bases and J by 0 bases, with 10 bases between. Germline assignment: CDR1 SGDLS and CDR2 YYNGEE. Written as DNA, the CDR3 is TGTGCCAGCAGCGTAGTAGGGGTCCTCTCTGGAAACACCATATATTTT. Protein: CASSVVGVLSGNTIYF.

The J gene is TRBJ1-3, the V gene TRBV11-2; 10 nucleotides agree with TRBD1. Trimming cost V 5 bases and J 3 bases; bases outside gene matches: 4. Germline V gene sequence: CDR1 SGHAT, CDR2 FQNNGV. CDR3 length: 15 amino acids. The CDR3, as DNA: TGTGCCAGCAGCCAGACAGGGGGCTTTGGAAACACCATATATTTT. It is translated as CASSQTGGFGNTIYF.

The chain is built from TRBV29-1 and TRBJ1-2, with D possibly TRBD1 on 6 matching bases. CDR3 size: 16 residues. The ends were cut back, 0 bases at V and 4 bases at J, with 18 bases in the middle. Germline CDR1 is SQVTM and CDR2 is ANQGSEA. The CDR3 DNA reads as TGCAGCGTTGAAGACCCCCCCGGGGGGGCTACCTATGGCTACACCTTC. It is translated as CSVEDPPGGATYGYTF.

The chain has TRBV20-1 and TRBJ1-5; possibly TRBD1 for D (5 bases). Germline CDR1 reads DFQATT; CDR2 reads SNEGSKA (reference sequence). The CDR3 is 18 residues long. Deletions cut 3 bases from V and 6 bases from J, with 27 bases between. Here the CDR3 reads CSASQPGLYMTASQPQHF. In DNA form, the CDR3 reads TGCAGTGCTAGTCAGCCAGGGTTGTATATGACGGCGAGTCAGCCCCAGCATTTT.